This TCR beta chain was recovered during a study of cytomegalovirus exposure and HLA in healthy donors. General study results and limits: Sequencing had likely introduced a cluster of highly shared sequence variants as an artifact. In a later analysis, at a false discovery rate of 0.05, 16,951 TCR beta sequences matched HLA alleles. Reports indicate that TCR beta sequences accurately predicted the HLA-A and HLA-B alleles of most subjects.

For this clone: Antigen: not known.

The V gene's germline CDR1 is ENHRY and CDR2 SYGVKD. The CDR3 extends over 17 amino acids. Unmatched junction bases numbered 5, after V lost 0 bases and J lost 0 bases. The primer mix had 60 Vbeta and 13 Jbeta primers. Repertoires were generated with immunoSEQ multiplex PCR, while TCRdb's copy carries only in-frame clones and drops some. The table lists about 170,000 clones, approximately 79% of them singletons. Nominally healthy donors were sampled, though unrecorded immune exposures were likely. The chain carries TRBV10-3 and TRBJ2-3; 8 nucleotides agree with TRBD1. The TCR was taken from a man aged 40-50 years in good health and CMV-seropositive. The sample comprised PBMCs. This chain's CDR3 is CAISESRTGRSTDTQYF. The CDR3 DNA is TGTGCCATCAGTGAGTCGAGGACAGGGAGGAGCACAGATACGCAGTATTTT.